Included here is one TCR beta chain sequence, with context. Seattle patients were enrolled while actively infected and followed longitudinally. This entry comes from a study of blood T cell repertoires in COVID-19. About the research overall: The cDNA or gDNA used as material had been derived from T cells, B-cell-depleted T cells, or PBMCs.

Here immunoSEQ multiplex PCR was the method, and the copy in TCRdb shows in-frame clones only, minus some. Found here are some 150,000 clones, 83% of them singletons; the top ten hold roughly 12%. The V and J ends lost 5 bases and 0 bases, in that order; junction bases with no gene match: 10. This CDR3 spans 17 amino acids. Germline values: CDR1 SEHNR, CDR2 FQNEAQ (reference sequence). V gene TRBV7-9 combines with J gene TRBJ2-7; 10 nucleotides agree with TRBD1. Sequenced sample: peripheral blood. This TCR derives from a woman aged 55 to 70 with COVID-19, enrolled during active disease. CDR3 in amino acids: CASSPQRGTGDSYEQYF. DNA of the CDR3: TGTGCCAGCAGCCCCCAGCGGGGGACAGGGGACTCCTACGAGCAGTACTTC.